The next 21 T cell receptor beta chains were all read from a single sample in a study of blood T cell repertoires in COVID-19. Measured with immunoSEQ multiplex PCR; TCRdb has only the in-frame clones, and not every one. This sample has approximately 97,000 clones, with 75% to 90% found just once. Sample: peripheral blood. The origin of the receptors is a woman aged 80 or over with acute or convalescent COVID-19.

This clone was observed a handful of times. This chain links TRBV7-2 with TRBJ1-2; D might be TRBD1 (5 bases). The CDR3 spans 14 residues. Germline CDR1 SGHTA, CDR2 FQGNSA. Trimming pared 5 bases from V and 4 bases from J, leaving 14 bases between. CDR3 nucleotide sequence: TGTGCCAGCAGCCACCGCTGGGGACTCTATGGCTACACCTTC. As protein: CASSHRWGLYGYTF.

The chain is built from TRBV4-2 and TRBJ2-7; TRBD2 might be the D (7 bases). The germline V gene encodes CDR1 LGHNA and CDR2 YNFKEQ. Trimming shortened V by 1 base and J by 2 bases, and 9 bases separated the two germline ends. This CDR3 has 14 amino acids. The CDR3 loop is CASSQGGGPYEQYF. Here the CDR3 DNA reads TGTGCCAGCAGCCAAGGGGGGGGGCCCTACGAGCAGTACTTC.

The chain employs TRBV2 and TRBJ1-3; 7 bases match TRBD1. In germline, CDR1 is SNHLY, CDR2 FYNNEI. The CDR3 has 16 amino acids. V lost 3 bases, J lost 4 bases, and 9 bases stayed unmatched. The CDR3 bases are TGTGCCAGCAGTGACATTGACAGGGCTGGAGGAAACACCATATATTTT. Translation: CASSDIDRAGGNTIYF.

The J gene is TRBJ2-7, the V gene TRBV14, with 11 nucleotides matching TRBD1. Germline CDR1 SGHDN, CDR2 FVKESK. The ends lost 6 bases at V and 6 bases at J; junction bases unmatched: 4. This CDR3 region has 13 residues. This CDR3 is CASRGQGAGEQYF. The CDR3 nucleotides read TGTGCCAGCAGAGGACAGGGGGCCGGCGAGCAGTACTTC.

This clone was detected once. The V gene is TRBV5-1, the J gene TRBJ2-1, with 7 bases identical to TRBD1. The CDR3 covers 13 residues. The V gene's germline CDR1 is SGHRS and CDR2 YFSETQ. With 4 bases clipped from V and 5 bases from J, the junction kept 3 bases outside the gene matches. The CDR3 sequence is CASSRTGDNEQFF. Here the CDR3 DNA reads TGCGCCAGCAGCAGAACAGGGGACAATGAGCAGTTCTTC.

This clone was counted a single time. This chain joins TRBV10-2 and TRBJ2-3; weak D call: TRBD1 (5 bases). The CDR3 has 12 amino acids. Looked up from germline, CDR1 is WSHSY and CDR2 is SAAADI. Trimming shortened V by 5 bases and J by 8 bases, and 11 bases separated the two germline ends. The CDR3 sequence is CASSNQGVTQYF. The CDR3, as DNA: TGCGCCAGCAGTAATCAGGGTGTTACGCAGTATTTT.

The chain links TRBV2 to TRBJ1-1; 10 nucleotides align to TRBD1. V was clipped by 4 bases and J by 7 bases; unmatched bases: 3. Germline-derived CDR1 and CDR2 are SNHLY and FYNNEI. This CDR3 is built from 13 residues. CDR3 sequence (DNA): TGTGCCAGCAGTGGACAGGGGGCCGGTGAAGCTTTCTTT. Amino acids: CASSGQGAGEAFF.

The chain joins TRBV6-5 to TRBJ1-6; D gene uncertain. V lost 6 bases and J 6 bases, leaving 6 bases between the germline ends. This CDR3 is 12 amino acids long. Looked up from germline, CDR1 is MNHEY and CDR2 is SVGAGI. The CDR3 DNA sequence: TGTGCCAGCAGGGAGGCTAATTCACCCCTCCACTTT. It codes for CASREANSPLHF.

In the case of this clone: One end of the junction is discordant with germline, which a read error may explain. The J gene is TRBJ2-7, the V gene TRBV4-2; 7 bases line up with TRBD2. This CDR3 is built from 14 residues. Germline V lookup: CDR1 LGHNA, CDR2 YNFKEQ. The CDR3, as DNA: TGTGCCGGCAGCCAAGGTGGGACTATAAGCGAGCAGTACTTC. Protein sequence: CAGSQGGTISEQYF.

The chain links TRBV30 to TRBJ1-4; 9 positions agree with TRBD1. Germline V gene lookup returns CDR1 GTSNPN and CDR2 SVGIG (reference sequence). V dropped 3 bases and J dropped 7; count of bases not matched to a gene: 3. This CDR3 contains 13 residues. For the CDR3, the DNA is TGTGCCTGGAGGGGACAGGGAAGTGAAAAACTGTTTTTT. This sequence encodes CAWRGQGSEKLFF.

The chain uses TRBV19 and TRBJ1-1, with TRBD1 matching 9 bases. The germline CDR1 and CDR2 sequences are LNHDA and SQIVND (reference sequence). The CDR3 sequence is 14 residues long. V shed 3 bases, J shed 3 bases, and the junction held 2 bases outside the gene matches. CDR3 residues: CASSIWTGDTEAFF. The CDR3 DNA is TGTGCCAGTAGTATTTGGACAGGGGACACTGAAGCTTTCTTT.

This clone was recorded once. The chain is built from TRBV5-4 and TRBJ1-4; 9 nucleotides agree with TRBD1. The CDR3 is 15 amino acids. Germline V gene data show CDR1 as SGHNT and CDR2 as YYREEE (reference sequence). The trim removed 1 base at V and 5 bases at J, leaving 3 bases unmatched. In DNA, the CDR3 is TGTGCCAGCAGCTTGAGTGGGACAGGGAATGAAAAACTGTTTTTT. It is translated as CASSLSGTGNEKLFF.

The chain employs TRBV29-1 and TRBJ1-2; D uncertain. CDR1 SQVTM and CDR2 ANQGSEA come from the germline V gene. The V end lost 4 bases, the J end lost 2 bases, and 8 bases lay between the germline ends. The CDR3 loop spans 12 amino acids. In nucleotides, the CDR3 is TGCAGCGTTGCGACGGGAAACTATGGCTACACCTTC. This gives the protein CSVATGNYGYTF.

The gene calls are TRBV28 and TRBJ2-7, with 10 bases identical to TRBD1. The CDR3 has 15 amino acids. The V gene end was trimmed by 4 bases and the J gene end by 4 bases; junction bases not matched to a gene: 7. Germline CDR1 and CDR2: MDHEN and SYDVKM. The CDR3 here is CASSSLGTGDYEQYF. The CDR3 bases are TGTGCCAGCAGTTCATTAGGGACAGGGGATTACGAGCAGTACTTC.

The chain is built from TRBV24-1 and TRBJ1-5; D is uncertain. The CDR3 totals 14 residues. Germline V gene lookup returns CDR1 KGHDR and CDR2 SFDVKD. V was clipped by 5 bases and J by 0 bases, with 7 bases between them. The CDR3 protein is CATSGEVSNQPQHF. In nucleotides, the CDR3 is TGTGCCACCAGTGGAGAAGTTAGCAATCAGCCCCAGCATTTT.

This clone appeared a single time. CDR3: CASSVGQVSYNEQFF. Written as DNA, the CDR3 is TGCGCCAGCAGCGTTGGACAGGTATCCTACAATGAGCAGTTCTTC. The genes are TRBV5-1 and TRBJ2-1; 7 bases align to TRBD1. Losses at the gene ends were 4 bases for V and 1 base for J; bases not matched to a gene: 5. This CDR3 comprises 15 residues. Germline CDR1 SGHRS, CDR2 YFSETQ.

This clone was recorded only once. The chain employs TRBV7-9 and TRBJ2-7, with D hard to call. V lost 2 bases and J lost 5, with 19 bases in between. Germline V CDR1 and CDR2: SEHNR, FQNEAQ (reference sequence). The CDR3 runs 16 residues. CDR3 sequence: CASSLSSTGGGHEQYF. In DNA, the CDR3 is TGTGCCAGCAGCTTAAGTTCGACGGGTGGTGGTCACGAGCAGTACTTC.

The chain has TRBV5-1 and TRBJ2-2; 14 positions agree with TRBD2. J lost 4 bases, V lost 3 bases, and 2 bases had no gene match. The CDR3 length is 16 residues. Germline lookup yields CDR1 SGHRS and CDR2 YFSETQ. The CDR3 DNA sequence: TGCGCCAGCAGCTCGACTAGCGGGGGGGCCACCGGGGAGCTGTTTTTT. Amino acids: CASSSTSGGATGELFF.

The J gene is TRBJ2-3, the V gene TRBV10-3; D may be TRBD2 (6 bases). Germline V lookup: CDR1 ENHRY, CDR2 SYGVKD. The CDR3 is made up of 14 amino acids. V dropped 5 bases and J dropped 7 bases, with 16 bases sitting between them. The DNA of the CDR3 is TGTGCCATCAGTAGCGGGCCGGCGGGAAATACGCAGTATTTT. It yields the protein CAISSGPAGNTQYF.

V is TRBV6-5 and J is TRBJ1-5; D possibly corresponds to TRBD1 (5 bases). This CDR3 contains 15 residues. The germline gives CDR1 MNHEY, CDR2 SVGAGI. V lost 7 bases to trimming and J lost 2 bases, with 15 bases between them. Here the CDR3 reads CASMGGTWGNQPQHF. For the CDR3, the DNA is TGTGCCAGCATGGGGGGGACCTGGGGCAATCAGCCCCAGCATTTT.

The genes are TRBV2 and TRBJ1-2; 10 bases fit TRBD1. Unmatched junction bases numbered 10, after V lost 9 bases and J lost 6 bases. This CDR3 contains 14 residues. CDR1 and CDR2 (germline): SNHLY, FYNNEI. The CDR3 region is CASRAGQGVHGYTF. In nucleotides, the CDR3 is TGTGCCAGTCGGGCAGGACAGGGGGTTCATGGCTACACCTTC.